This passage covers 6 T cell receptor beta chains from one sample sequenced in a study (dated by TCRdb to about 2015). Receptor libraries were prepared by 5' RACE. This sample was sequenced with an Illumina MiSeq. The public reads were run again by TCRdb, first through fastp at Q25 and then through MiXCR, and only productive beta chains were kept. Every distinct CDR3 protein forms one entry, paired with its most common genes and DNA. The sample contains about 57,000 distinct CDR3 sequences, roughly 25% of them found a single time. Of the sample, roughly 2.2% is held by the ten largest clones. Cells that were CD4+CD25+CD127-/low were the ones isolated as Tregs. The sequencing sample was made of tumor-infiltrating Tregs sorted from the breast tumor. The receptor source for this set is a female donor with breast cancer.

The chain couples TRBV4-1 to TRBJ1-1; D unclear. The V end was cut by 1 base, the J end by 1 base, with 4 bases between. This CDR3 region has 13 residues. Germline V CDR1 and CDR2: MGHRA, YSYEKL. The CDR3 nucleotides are TGCGCCAGCAGCCAAGTAGAGAACACTGAAGCTTTCTTT. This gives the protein CASSQVENTEAFF.

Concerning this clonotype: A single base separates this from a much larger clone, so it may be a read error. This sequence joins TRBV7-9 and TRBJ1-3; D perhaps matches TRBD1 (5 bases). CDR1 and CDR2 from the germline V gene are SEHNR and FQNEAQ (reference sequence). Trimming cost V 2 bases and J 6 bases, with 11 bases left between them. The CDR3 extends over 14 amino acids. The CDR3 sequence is CASSLSGAENTIYF. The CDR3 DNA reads TGTGCCAGCAGCTTATCTGGGGCTGAAAACACCATATATTTT.

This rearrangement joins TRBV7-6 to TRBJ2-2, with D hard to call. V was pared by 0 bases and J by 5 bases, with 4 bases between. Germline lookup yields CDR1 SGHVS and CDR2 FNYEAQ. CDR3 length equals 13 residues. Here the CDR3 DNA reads TGTGCCAGCAGCTTAGCCCCGACCGGGGAGCTGTTTTTT. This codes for CASSLAPTGELFF.

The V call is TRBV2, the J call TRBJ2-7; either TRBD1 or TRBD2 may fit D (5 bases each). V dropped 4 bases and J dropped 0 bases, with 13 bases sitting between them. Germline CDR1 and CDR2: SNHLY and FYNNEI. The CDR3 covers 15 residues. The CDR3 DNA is TGTGCCAGCAGTGGGGACCACAGGAACTCCTACGAGCAGTACTTC. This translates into CASSGDHRNSYEQYF.

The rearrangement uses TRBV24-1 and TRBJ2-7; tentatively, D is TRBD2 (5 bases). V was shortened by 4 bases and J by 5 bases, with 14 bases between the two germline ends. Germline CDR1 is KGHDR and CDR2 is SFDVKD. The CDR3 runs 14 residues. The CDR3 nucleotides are TGTGCCACCAGTGACCCCGGACCGAGGGACGAGCAGTACTTC. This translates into CATSDPGPRDEQYF.

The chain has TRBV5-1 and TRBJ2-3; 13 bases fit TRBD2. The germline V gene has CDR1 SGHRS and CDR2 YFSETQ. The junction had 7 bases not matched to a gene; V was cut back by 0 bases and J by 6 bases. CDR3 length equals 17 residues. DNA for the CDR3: TGCGCCAGCAGCTTGGCCGTCATGGGACTAGCGGGGGATACGCAGTATTTT. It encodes CASSLAVMGLAGDTQYF.